This T cell receptor beta chain stems from a study of CD4+ T cells in melanoma. Findings of the study overall: CD8+ T cell, macrophage and B cell function reportedly correlated with neoantigen-specific CD4+ T cells. In melanoma, neoantigen-specific CD4+ T cells reportedly differed in differentiation state.

Sequenced by immunoSEQ multiplex PCR; TCRdb stores in-frame clones only, minus some. The data hold some 10,000 clones, with 68% observed a single time. Trimming left V 6 bases short and J 5 bases short, with 13 bases between. Germline CDR1 MDHEN, CDR2 SYDVKM. This CDR3 has 13 amino acids. About this clone: Its target is unknown.

The receptor comes from a human donor with melanoma. V is TRBV28 and J is TRBJ1-1; D unresolved. The sequenced sample was cells from a culture (not recorded whether cultured in vitro). CDR3 DNA sequence: TGTGCCAGCAGCCGGGGTTGGGAGACTGAAGCTTTCTTT. Encoded protein: CASSRGWETEAFF.